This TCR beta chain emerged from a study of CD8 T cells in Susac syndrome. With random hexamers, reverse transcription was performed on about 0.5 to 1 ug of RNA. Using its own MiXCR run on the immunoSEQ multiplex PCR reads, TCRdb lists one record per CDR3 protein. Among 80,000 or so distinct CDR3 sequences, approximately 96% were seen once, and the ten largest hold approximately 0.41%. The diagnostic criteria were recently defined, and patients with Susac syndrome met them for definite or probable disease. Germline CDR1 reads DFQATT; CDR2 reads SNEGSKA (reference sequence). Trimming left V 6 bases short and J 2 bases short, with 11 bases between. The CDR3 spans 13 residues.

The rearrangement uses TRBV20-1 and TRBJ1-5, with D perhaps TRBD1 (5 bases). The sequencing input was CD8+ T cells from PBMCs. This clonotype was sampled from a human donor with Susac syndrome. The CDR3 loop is CSAAAGRNQPQHF. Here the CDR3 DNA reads TGCAGTGCCGCCGCGGGGCGCAATCAGCCCCAGCATTTT.